Following are 10 T cell receptor beta chains from one sample sequenced in a study of cytomegalovirus exposure and HLA in healthy donors. TCRdb keeps only in-frame clones here, not all; method: immunoSEQ multiplex PCR. The table includes roughly 62,000 clones, about 94% detected once. Sequenced sample: PBMCs. The receptor source for this set is a man aged 18 to 35 in good health and CMV-seronegative.

The chain uses TRBV6-5 and TRBJ2-3, with D tentatively TRBD2 (5 bases). Germline values: CDR1 MNHEY, CDR2 SVGAGI. The CDR3 totals 14 residues. Trimming removed 6 bases at V and 6 bases at J, with 16 bases between. The CDR3 sequence: CASSLDSTTDTQYF. The CDR3 DNA sequence: TGTGCCAGCAGCCTAGACTCGACTACCGATACGCAGTATTTT.

The chain carries TRBV6-5 and TRBJ2-3; 9 nucleotides match TRBD1. V trimming: 10 bases; J trimming: 3 bases; junction bases outside the gene matches: 8. CDR3 size: 14 residues. Germline lookup yields CDR1 MNHEY and CDR2 SVGAGI. CDR3: CATQTGQGTDTQYF. Written as DNA, the CDR3 is TGTGCCACCCAGACGGGACAGGGAACAGATACGCAGTATTTT.

The chain has TRBV27 and TRBJ1-2, with 7 bases matching TRBD1. Trimming cost V 9 bases and J 6 bases; bases outside gene matches: 13. Germline V CDR1 and CDR2: MNHEY, SMNVEV (reference sequence). The CDR3 contains 14 residues. CDR3 DNA: TGTGCCAGTCGAAGCCGGGACAGTTATAATGGCTACACCTTC. It encodes CASRSRDSYNGYTF.

The chain is built from TRBV27 and TRBJ2-7; 7 bases are a match to TRBD2. Germline assignment: CDR1 MNHEY and CDR2 SMNVEV (reference sequence). This CDR3 spans 15 amino acids. The V and J ends lost 5 bases and 7 bases, in that order; junction bases with no gene match: 14. The CDR3 sequence is CASSPLTAGLQEQYF. The CDR3 nucleotides are TGTGCCAGCAGTCCTTTAACAGCGGGACTACAGGAGCAGTACTTC.

This clone was seen a few times. The chain is built from TRBV9 and TRBJ1-2; D is unclear. Germline lookup yields CDR1 SGDLS and CDR2 YYNGEE. There are 13 residues in the CDR3. Deletions cut 4 bases from V and 2 bases from J, with 9 bases between. For the CDR3, the DNA is TGTGCCAGCAGCTCTAGGTGGAACTATGGCTACACCTTC. Translation gives CASSSRWNYGYTF.

CDR3 nucleotide sequence: TGTGCCAGCACACTAGCGGGAGATACCGGGGAGCTGTTTTTT. This encodes CASTLAGDTGELFF. The chain is built from TRBV11-3 and TRBJ2-2, with 11 bases identical to TRBD2. After removal of 7 bases from V and 5 bases from J, the junction contained 3 bases not matched to a gene. CDR3 length: 14 amino acids. Germline V CDR1 and CDR2: SGHNT, YENEEA.

This clone was seen a single time. The chain couples TRBV11-2 to TRBJ1-1, with D perhaps matching TRBD1 (5 bases). V lost 0 bases to trimming and J lost 4 bases, with 9 bases between them. CDR1 SGHAT and CDR2 FQNNGV come from the germline V gene. CDR3 length: 14 residues. The CDR3 coding sequence is TGTGCCAGCAGCTTAGAGGGGGGGGGCACTGAAGCTTTCTTT. Its protein is CASSLEGGGTEAFF.

This chain's CDR3 is CASRREGQETQYF. Written as DNA, the CDR3 is TGTGCCAGCAGGAGGGAGGGGCAAGAGACCCAGTACTTC. The chain has TRBV6-1 and TRBJ2-5, with TRBD2 matching 7 bases. With V trimmed by 6 bases and J by 2 bases, 3 bases remained unmatched. The CDR3 runs 13 residues. Germline values: CDR1 MNHNS, CDR2 SASEGT.

The chain has TRBV5-1 and TRBJ1-4; perhaps TRBD1 as D (6 bases). Per germline, CDR1 SGHRS and CDR2 YFSETQ. The CDR3 length is 16 residues. V shed 1 base and J shed 4 bases, with 14 bases lying between them. DNA of the CDR3: TGCGCCAGCAGCTTGTCCACCGGGACAAATAATGAAAAACTGTTTTTT. Protein product: CASSLSTGTNNEKLFF.

The V call is TRBV19, the J call TRBJ1-2, with a tentative D call TRBD1 (6 bases). Trimming removed 5 bases at V and 14 bases at J, with 21 bases between. The CDR3 length is 13 residues. Germline V lookup: CDR1 LNHDA, CDR2 SQIVND (reference sequence). The CDR3 protein is CASSVGTPLVFTF. The CDR3 region has the DNA TGTGCCAGTAGTGTTGGGACACCGCTTGTGTTTACCTTC.